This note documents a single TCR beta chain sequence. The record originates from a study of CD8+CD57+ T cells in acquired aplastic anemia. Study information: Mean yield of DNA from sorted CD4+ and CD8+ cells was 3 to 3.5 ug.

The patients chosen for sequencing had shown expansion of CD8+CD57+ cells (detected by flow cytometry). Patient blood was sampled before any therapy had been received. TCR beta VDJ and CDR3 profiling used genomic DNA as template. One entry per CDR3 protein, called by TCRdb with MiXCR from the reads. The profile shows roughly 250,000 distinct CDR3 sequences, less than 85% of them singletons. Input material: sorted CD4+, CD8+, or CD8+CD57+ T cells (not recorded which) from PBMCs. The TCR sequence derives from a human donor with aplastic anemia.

The CDR3 bases are TGTGCCAGCGCCGAGGCCAGCTTCCCTGAAGCTTTCTTT. This codes for CASAEASFPEAFF. The chain joins TRBV11-2 to TRBJ1-1; no reliable D call. Deletions cut 8 bases from V and 6 bases from J, with 16 bases between. The CDR3 covers 13 residues. Germline CDR1 SGHAT, CDR2 FQNNGV.